These 6 T cell receptor beta chains were all obtained from the same sample, sequenced in a study of human T cells and chemical hapten exposure. One entry per CDR3 protein, called by TCRdb with MiXCR from the RACE reads. The top ten clones hold around 8% of a sample with approximately 370,000 distinct CDR3 sequences, approximately 5% of them seen once. The time point denotes: pre-sensitization, week 0. Treatment defined: therapeutic diphenylcyclopropenone sensitization with weekly scalp DPC. The material was whole blood, obtained in connection with sensitization to the hapten diphenylcyclopropenone (DPC). The receptors derive from a woman between 18 and 29 years old with alopecia areata. Some clones in this sample may be carry-over from other donors' samples.

DNA of the CDR3: TGTGCCATCATGGGGGGCCCCCTCTCCTACGAGCAGTACTTC. It encodes CAIMGGPLSYEQYF. This chain connects TRBV10-3 to TRBJ2-7; TRBD1 or TRBD2 may be the D gene (6 bases each). CDR1 is ENHRY, CDR2 SYGVKD, per germline. The length of the CDR3 is 14 residues. V lost 7 bases, J lost 0 bases, and 13 bases lay in between.

This clonotype was recorded a few times. This chain joins TRBV2 and TRBJ1-1; no reliable D call. The CDR3 totals 15 residues. Germline CDR1 SNHLY, CDR2 FYNNEI. Trimming removed 2 bases from V and 5 bases from J, with 15 bases in between. In DNA form, the CDR3 reads TGTGCCAGCAGTGAAAATGGTCCCCTAGGAACTGAAGCTTTCTTT. It codes for CASSENGPLGTEAFF. The full variable domain, rest sourced from reference TRBV2 and TRBJ1-1, is EPEVTQTPSHQVTQMGQEVILRCVPISNHLYFYWYRQILGQKVEFLVSFYNNEISEKSEIFDDQFSVERPDGSNFTLKIRSTKLEDSAMYFCASSENGPLGTEAFFGQGTRLTVV.

This clonotype has only a few counts. This chain uses TRBV4-3 with TRBJ2-2, with 7 bases lining up with TRBD1. Trimming cost V 2 bases and J 5 bases; bases outside gene matches: 8. This CDR3 has 16 residues. Germline-derived CDR1 and CDR2 are LGHNA and YSLEER. The CDR3 DNA reads as TGCGCCAGCAGCCAACGCGGACAGGAAAGAACCGGGGAGCTGTTTTTT. The encoded protein is CASSQRGQERTGELFF.

This clonotype was detected ten times or more. This chain joins TRBV5-1 and TRBJ2-7, with TRBD1 identical over 11 bases. Germline assignment: CDR1 SGHRS and CDR2 YFSETQ. The CDR3 is 14 residues long. V lost 6 bases to trimming and J lost 5 bases; unmatched junction nucleotides: 7. For the CDR3, the DNA is TGCGCCAGCACCGGGGGACAGGGGGTCGACGAGCAGTACTTC. This sequence encodes CASTGGQGVDEQYF.

This chain links TRBV6-5 with TRBJ1-2; D is possibly TRBD1 (5 bases). V was clipped by 6 bases and J by 4 bases, with 12 bases between them. In germline, CDR1 is MNHEY, CDR2 SVGAGI. CDR3 length: 13 amino acids. CDR3 sequence reads: CASSTGGIYGYTF. CDR3 nucleotide sequence: TGTGCCAGCAGCACGGGGGGTATCTATGGCTACACCTTC.

This clonotype occurred many times. CDR3 coding DNA: TGCAGTGCTAGAACCTACTTGGACAGGGACCAAGAGACCCAGTACTTC. It yields the protein CSARTYLDRDQETQYF. V gene TRBV20-1 combines with J gene TRBJ2-5, with 8 bases fitting TRBD1. CDR3 length equals 16 residues. Germline loops: CDR1 DFQATT, CDR2 SNEGSKA (reference sequence). With 2 bases clipped from V and 0 bases from J, the junction kept 8 bases outside the gene matches.